These 14 T cell receptor beta chains were sequenced from one sample in a study of T cell responses to AZD1222 COVID-19 vaccine. TCRdb's table, derived via immunoSEQ multiplex PCR, lists solely in-frame clones and lacks some. The repertoire holds some 60,000 clones, roughly 80% seen once, with 3.5% to 4.5% in the top ten. Specimen: peripheral blood, collected 28 days after the second AZD1222 dose. The receptors stem from an adult who received the AZD1222 COVID-19 vaccine.

This sequence joins TRBV7-9 and TRBJ1-3, with D uncertain. Trimming shortened V by 3 bases and J by 5 bases, and 5 bases separated the two germline ends. The CDR3 spans 12 residues. From germline, CDR1 is SEHNR and CDR2 FQNEAQ (reference sequence). The CDR3 bases are TGTGCCAGCAGCTTTATGAGAAACACCATATATTTT. The encoded protein is CASSFMRNTIYF.

V gene TRBV6-5 combines with J gene TRBJ2-5, with D unclear. The CDR3 is 11 amino acids. CDR1 is MNHEY, CDR2 SVGAGI, per germline. Deletions cut 6 bases from V and 4 bases from J, with 6 bases between. The CDR3 DNA reads TGTGCCAGCAGGCGGTCAGAGACCCAGTACTTC. Protein: CASRRSETQYF.

The chain has TRBV18 and TRBJ1-1, with D uncertain. The CDR3 has 13 amino acids. V was shortened by 3 bases and J by 1 base, with 6 bases between the two germline ends. Germline V gene lookup returns CDR1 KGHSH and CDR2 LQKENI. CDR3 nucleotide sequence: TGTGCCAGCTCACCGGGCCCGAACACTGAAGCTTTCTTT. This translates into CASSPGPNTEAFF.

Only one count was recorded for this clone. The chain has TRBV25-1 and TRBJ1-6; tentative D call: TRBD1 (5 bases). Trimming shortened V by 2 bases and J by 11 bases, and 19 bases separated the two germline ends. Germline V gene lookup returns CDR1 MGHDK and CDR2 SYGVNS. The CDR3 contains 16 residues. CDR3 in amino acids: CASSEGLGTGYAPLHF. The CDR3, as DNA: TGTGCCAGCAGTGAAGGCTTAGGGACCGGATACGCACCCCTCCACTTT.

This chain links TRBV2 with TRBJ1-1; 7 bases agree with TRBD1. Losses at the gene ends were 3 bases for V and 0 bases for J; bases not matched to a gene: 4. The CDR3 is made up of 15 amino acids. From germline, CDR1 is SNHLY and CDR2 FYNNEI. CDR3 coding DNA: TGTGCCAGCAGTGACAGAGGGACAGTGAACACTGAAGCTTTCTTT. Translation: CASSDRGTVNTEAFF.

The V gene is TRBV13, the J gene TRBJ2-3; D is ambiguous. CDR3 length equals 13 residues. Trimming took off 2 bases at V and 3 bases at J, with 6 bases between the two ends. Germline V gene sequence: CDR1 PRHDT, CDR2 FYEKMQ (reference sequence). The CDR3 protein is CASSLWETDTQYF. DNA of the CDR3: TGTGCCAGCAGCTTATGGGAAACAGATACGCAGTATTTT.

The chain carries TRBV11-2 and TRBJ2-1; D tentatively reads TRBD1 or TRBD2 (5 bases each). Trimming cost V 6 bases and J 9 bases, with 15 bases left between them. This CDR3 comprises 13 residues. Per germline, CDR1 SGHAT and CDR2 FQNNGV. CDR3 amino acids: CASRPWGFFEQFF. The CDR3 DNA sequence: TGTGCCAGCAGACCGTGGGGGTTTTTTGAGCAGTTCTTC.

This clone was detected only once. The chain's CDR3 is CASSPRQEFYGYTF. The CDR3 coding sequence is TGTGCCAGCAGCCCACGACAGGAATTCTATGGCTACACCTTC. The chain uses TRBV28 and TRBJ1-2; D is possibly TRBD1 (6 bases). The germline gives CDR1 MDHEN, CDR2 SYDVKM. The CDR3 consists of 14 residues. Between the trimmed V and J ends, which lost 6 bases and 4 bases, there was a span of 15 bases.

The table lists this clone with a few counts. The rearrangement links TRBV3-1 (or the pseudogene TRBV3-2) to TRBJ1-1; the match to TRBD1 covers 9 bases. With V trimmed by 4 bases and J by 3 bases, 9 bases remained unmatched. This CDR3 has 16 amino acids. Germline lookup yields CDR1 LGHDT and CDR2 YNNKEL (reference sequence). The chain's CDR3 is CASSRAAGQGYTEAFF. In nucleotides, the CDR3 is TGTGCCAGCAGCCGCGCTGCGGGACAGGGTTACACTGAAGCTTTCTTT.

This chain connects TRBV12-3 or TRBV12-4 to TRBJ1-1, with D perhaps matching TRBD1 (5 bases). The CDR3 length is 13 residues. V was cut by 6 bases and J by 1 base, with 9 bases left in between. Here the CDR3 DNA reads TGTGCCAGCAGCCGTGGGACGAACACTGAAGCTTTCTTT. Translation: CASSRGTNTEAFF.

Written as DNA, the CDR3 is TGTGCCAGCGGAAACAGGGGAGTGGGGGGTCCCCAGTACTTC. Its protein product is CASGNRGVGGPQYF. This rearrangement joins TRBV6-5 to TRBJ2-5; D possibly corresponds to TRBD1 (7 bases). Trimming stripped 8 bases from V and 9 bases from J, with 22 bases between. Germline-derived CDR1 and CDR2 are MNHEY and SVGAGI. The CDR3 sequence is 14 residues long.

The chain uses TRBV9 and TRBJ2-3; D is uncertain. The CDR3 has 15 residues. Germline CDR1 reads SGDLS; CDR2 reads YYNGEE. V lost 0 bases to trimming and J lost 0 bases, with 8 bases between them. The DNA for the CDR3 is TGTGCCAGCAGCGTAGGTGTATCTAGCACAGATACGCAGTATTTT. It encodes CASSVGVSSTDTQYF.

The gene calls are TRBV7-7 and TRBJ2-5; the match to TRBD1 covers 7 bases. Germline V lookup: CDR1 SSHAT, CDR2 FNYEAQ (reference sequence). The CDR3 length is 13 residues. V dropped 3 bases and J dropped 2; count of bases not matched to a gene: 0. CDR3 region: CASSLDRQETQYF. The CDR3 nucleotides read TGTGCCAGCAGCTTGGACAGGCAAGAGACCCAGTACTTC.

This chain connects TRBV3-1 (or the pseudogene TRBV3-2) to TRBJ2-5; D perhaps matches TRBD1 (8 bases). Trimming removed 5 bases at V and 2 bases at J, with 15 bases between. This CDR3 has 15 residues. In germline, CDR1 is LGHDT, CDR2 YNNKEL (reference sequence). DNA for the CDR3: TGTGCCAGCAGCTTAGACAGGGGAGGGCAAGAGACCCAGTACTTC. Its translation is CASSLDRGGQETQYF.